The T cell receptor (beta chain) under discussion was sequenced for a study of radiation and T cells in renal cell carcinoma. Libraries were prepared by immunoSEQ multiplex PCR; TCRdb keeps only in-frame clonotypes and omits some of them. The table lists approximately 12,000 clones, around two thirds of them singletons. Worth noting for this clone: Antigen specificity is unknown.

Treatment denoted: treatment-naive control, cytoreductive nephrectomy. General study points: Irradiated tumors had higher TCR clonality than control tumors.

Germline-derived CDR1 and CDR2 are SGHNT and YYREEE (reference sequence). V was shortened by 7 bases and J by 2 bases, with 12 bases between the two germline ends. The CDR3 covers 13 residues. J is TRBJ1-2 and V is TRBV5-4; TRBD1 might be the D (6 bases). The sequence came from a woman of 80 years or more with renal cell carcinoma. Sequences were derived from tumor tissue, sampled from a patient whose treatment was nephrectomy without radiotherapy. CDR3 DNA: TGTGCCAGCGGAGAACAGGGCAACTATGGCTACACCTTC. Its translation is CASGEQGNYGYTF.